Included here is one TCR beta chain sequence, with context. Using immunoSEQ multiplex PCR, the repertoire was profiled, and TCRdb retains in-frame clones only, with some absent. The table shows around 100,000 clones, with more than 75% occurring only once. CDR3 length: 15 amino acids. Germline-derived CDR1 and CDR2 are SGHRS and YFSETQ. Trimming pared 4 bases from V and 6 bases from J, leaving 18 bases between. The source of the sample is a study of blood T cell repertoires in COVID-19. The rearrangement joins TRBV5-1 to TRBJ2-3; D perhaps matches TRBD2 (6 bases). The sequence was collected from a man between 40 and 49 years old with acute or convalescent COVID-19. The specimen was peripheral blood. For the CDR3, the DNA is TGCGCCAGCAGCCGGGACTCCCCACAGGAGGATACGCAGTATTTT. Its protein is CASSRDSPQEDTQYF.